This T cell receptor (beta chain) came from a study of control samples from healthy donors and cancer patients. CDR3 length: 14 amino acids. V shed 10 bases, J shed 6 bases, and the junction held 7 bases outside the gene matches. Germline V lookup: CDR1 ENHRY, CDR2 SYGVKD. The table came from immunoSEQ multiplex PCR; TCRdb's copy has only in-frame clones and leaves some out. The profile shows around 140,000 clones, approximately 92% of them singletons. The chain links TRBV10-3 to TRBJ1-6; 9 nucleotides align to TRBD1. This receptor was taken from a man aged 30-40 years in good health. The material sequenced was blood. CDR3 sequence (DNA): TGTGCCACCTCCCGGGACAGGGTTAATTCACCCCTCCACTTT. It yields the protein CATSRDRVNSPLHF.